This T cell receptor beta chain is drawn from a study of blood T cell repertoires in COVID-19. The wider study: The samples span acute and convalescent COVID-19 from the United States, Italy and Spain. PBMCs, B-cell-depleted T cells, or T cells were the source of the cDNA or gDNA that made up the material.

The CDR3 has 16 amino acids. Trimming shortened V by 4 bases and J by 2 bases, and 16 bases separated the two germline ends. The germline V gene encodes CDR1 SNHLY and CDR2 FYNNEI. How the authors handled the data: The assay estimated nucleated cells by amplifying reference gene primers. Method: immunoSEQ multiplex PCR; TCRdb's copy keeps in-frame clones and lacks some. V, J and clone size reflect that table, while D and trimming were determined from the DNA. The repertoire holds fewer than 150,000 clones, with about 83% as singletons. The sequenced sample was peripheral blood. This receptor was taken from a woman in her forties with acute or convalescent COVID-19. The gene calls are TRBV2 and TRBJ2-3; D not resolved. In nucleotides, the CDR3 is TGTGCCAGCAGTGTATGGCGGCCCTCACTCACAGATACGCAGTATTTT. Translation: CASSVWRPSLTDTQYF.